These 4 T cell receptor beta chains share one sample of origin, sequenced in a study of shared clonotypes between healthy human individuals. Method: immunoSEQ multiplex PCR; TCRdb's copy keeps in-frame clones and lacks some. Here the sample spans just over 2,000,000 clones, 95% being singletons. The sequencing sample was made of naive CD4+ T cells sorted from blood. Subset specified: CD45RA+ positively selected. The receptor source for this set is a young man in good health.

The V and J genes are TRBV25-1 and TRBJ2-5; D not resolved. The DNA end lines up better with TRBJ2-7; the J call may be wrong. From germline, CDR1 is MGHDK and CDR2 SYGVNS. There are 11 residues in the CDR3. For the CDR3, the DNA is TGTGCCAGCAGTGGAGGATACGAGCAGTACTTC. This gives the protein CASSGGYEQYF.

The chain employs TRBV2 and TRBJ2-7; 9 nucleotides align to TRBD1. Germline loops: CDR1 SNHLY, CDR2 FYNNEI. The CDR3 spans 12 residues. Trimming took 7 bases from V and 6 from J; bases not matched to a gene: 4. For the CDR3, the DNA is TGTGCCAGCACCCGGACAGGGGCCGAGCAGTACTTC. Protein sequence: CASTRTGAEQYF.

The table lists this clone with a count of one. This chain uses TRBV5-8 with TRBJ1-2, with D unresolved. This CDR3 is 13 amino acids long. With 1 base removed from V and 7 bases from J, the gap between germline ends came to 11 bases. CDR1 is SGHTS, CDR2 YDEGEE, per germline. The CDR3 DNA sequence: TGTGCCAGCAGCTTGTCCCCGTCTGGTGGCTACACCTTC. Translation: CASSLSPSGGYTF.

This rearrangement joins TRBV29-1 to TRBJ1-1; unclear D gene. Germline V lookup: CDR1 SQVTM, CDR2 ANQGSEA. V lost 3 bases, J lost 2 bases, and 16 bases lay in between. The CDR3 spans 15 residues. Written as DNA, the CDR3 is TGCAGCGTTGATTCTCTGATTGGGGTAAACACTGAAGCTTTCTTT. Amino acids: CSVDSLIGVNTEAFF. Combining the CDR3 with reference TRBV29-1 and TRBJ1-1 gives the whole variable domain SAVISQKPSRDICQRGTSLTIQCQVDSQVTMMFWYRQQPGQSLTLIATANQGSEATYESGFVIDKFPISRPNLTFSTLTVSNMSPEDSSIYLCSVDSLIGVNTEAFFGQGTRLTVV.